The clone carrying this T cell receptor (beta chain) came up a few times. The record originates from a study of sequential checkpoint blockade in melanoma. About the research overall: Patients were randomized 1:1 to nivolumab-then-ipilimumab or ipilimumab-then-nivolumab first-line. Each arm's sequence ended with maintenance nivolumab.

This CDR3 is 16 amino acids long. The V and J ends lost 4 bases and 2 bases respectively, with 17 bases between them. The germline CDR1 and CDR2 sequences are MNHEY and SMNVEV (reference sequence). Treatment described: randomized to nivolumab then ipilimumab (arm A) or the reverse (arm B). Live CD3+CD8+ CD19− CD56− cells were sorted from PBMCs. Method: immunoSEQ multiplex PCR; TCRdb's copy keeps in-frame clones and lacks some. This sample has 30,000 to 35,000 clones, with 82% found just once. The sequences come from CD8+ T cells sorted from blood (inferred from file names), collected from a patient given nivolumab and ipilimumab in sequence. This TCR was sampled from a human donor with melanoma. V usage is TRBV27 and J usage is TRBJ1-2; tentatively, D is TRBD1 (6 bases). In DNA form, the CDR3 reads TGTGCCAGCAGTTACCGGGGGGGGCTCCAAAACTATGGCTACACCTTC. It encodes CASSYRGGLQNYGYTF.